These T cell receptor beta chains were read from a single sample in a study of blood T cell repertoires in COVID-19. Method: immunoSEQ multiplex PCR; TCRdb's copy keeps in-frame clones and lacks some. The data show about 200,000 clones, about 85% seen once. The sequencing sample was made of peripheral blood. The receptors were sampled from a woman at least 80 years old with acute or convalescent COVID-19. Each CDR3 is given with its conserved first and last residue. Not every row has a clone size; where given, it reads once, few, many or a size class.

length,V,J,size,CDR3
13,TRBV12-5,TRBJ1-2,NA,CASGFQGIYGYTF
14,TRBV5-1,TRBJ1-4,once,CASSLGTVREKLFF
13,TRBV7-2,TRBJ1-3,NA,CASTLGSGNTIYF
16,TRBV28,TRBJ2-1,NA,CASSPPGQGWGNEQFF
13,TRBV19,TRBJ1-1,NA,CASTGQTNTEAFF
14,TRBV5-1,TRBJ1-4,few,CASADRGRDEKLFF
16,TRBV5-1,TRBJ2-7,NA,CASSLLGIALSYEQYF
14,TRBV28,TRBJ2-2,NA,CATPGPVNTGELFF
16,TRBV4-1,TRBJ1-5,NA,CASSSTGDSSNQPQHF
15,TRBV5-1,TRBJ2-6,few,CASSLAVQGLVVLTF
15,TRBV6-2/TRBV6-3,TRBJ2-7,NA,CASSYWTSGSLPQYF
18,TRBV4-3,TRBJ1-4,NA,CASSLYLDRGPTNEKLFF
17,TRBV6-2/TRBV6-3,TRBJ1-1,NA,CASSYTQPRGLNTEAFF
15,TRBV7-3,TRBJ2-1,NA,CASSLMGQGYNEQFF
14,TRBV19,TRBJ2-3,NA,CASNGGGSTDTQYF
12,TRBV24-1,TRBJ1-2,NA,CATSEPGSGYTF
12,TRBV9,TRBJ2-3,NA,CASSAVGDTQYF
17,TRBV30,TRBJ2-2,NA,CAWNDYPGLLNTGELFF
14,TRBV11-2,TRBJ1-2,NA,CASSLTTGVYGYTF
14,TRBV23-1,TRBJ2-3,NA,CASSQRREGDTQYF
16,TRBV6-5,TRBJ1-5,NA,CASSYTRQGAHQPQHF
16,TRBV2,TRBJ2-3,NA,CASSGPGGAGTDTQYF
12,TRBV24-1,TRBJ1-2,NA,CAIQGVRDGYTF
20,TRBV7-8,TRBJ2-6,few,CASSNNSGSIMKTGANVLTF